The entry that follows covers one T cell receptor beta chain sequence. This sample stems from a study of blood T cell repertoires in COVID-19. As originally analysed: Scientists estimated how many nucleated cells there were by amplifying reference gene primers. This table comes from immunoSEQ multiplex PCR, and its TCRdb copy is limited to in-frame clones, with some not included. V, J and clone size were drawn from that table, and D and trimming were deduced from the DNA. The table lists about 64,000 clones, roughly 82% of them singletons. In germline, CDR1 is LGHDT, CDR2 YNNKEL (reference sequence). This CDR3 comprises 17 residues. Losses at the gene ends were 0 bases for V and 10 bases for J; bases not matched to a gene: 15.

Sequencing was performed on peripheral blood. This sequence joins TRBV3-1 (or the pseudogene TRBV3-2) and TRBJ2-1; 7 nucleotides match TRBD2. This receptor was taken from a woman aged 60-70 years with acute or convalescent COVID-19. The CDR3 region is CASSQEASGAELGEQFF. The CDR3 DNA reads TGTGCCAGCAGCCAAGAAGCGAGCGGGGCGGAGCTCGGCGAGCAGTTCTTC.